Sequencing of this TCR beta chain was carried out in a study of immune characterization of retroperitoneal liposarcoma. This clonotype was observed a handful of times. The CDR3 has 15 amino acids. The germline V and J ends were trimmed by 4 bases and 8 bases, with 15 bases remaining between them. MiXCR was run by TCRdb on the PCR reads, yielding one entry per CDR3 protein. The table has some 9,300 distinct CDR3 sequences, around a quarter seen once; the top ten hold roughly a fifth. The clonotype originates from a male donor with retroperitoneal liposarcoma. The sample taken for sequencing was blood. This rearrangement joins TRBV12-3 or TRBV12-4 to TRBJ1-6; D remains ambiguous. The chain's CDR3 is CASSSGGSFHSPLHF. DNA of the CDR3: TGTGCCAGCAGTTCAGGAGGGTCGTTTCATTCACCCCTCCACTTT.